These 31 T cell receptor beta chains originate from one sample sequenced in a study of graft-versus-host responses after intestinal transplantation. Their antigens remain unidentified. Assay: immunoSEQ multiplex PCR; the TCRdb copy retains only in-frame clones and omits some. The table has 40,000 to 60,000 clones, roughly 83% seen once. The specimen was unstimulated CD4+ T cells sorted from spleen or lymph node cells, collected before transplant. All receptors derive from a human donor who was the organ donor for an intestinal transplant.

This sequence joins TRBV15 and TRBJ1-3; D gene unclear. Germline V CDR1 and CDR2: LNHNV, YYDKDF (reference sequence). V lost 2 bases, J lost 4 bases, and 15 bases lay in between. There are 16 residues in the CDR3. The CDR3 reads CATSRSWLSAGNTIYF. The DNA for the CDR3 is TGTGCCACCAGCAGAAGTTGGCTCTCTGCCGGAAACACCATATATTTT.

The table lists this clone with a count of one. This chain joins TRBV18 and TRBJ2-5; 12 nucleotides line up with TRBD2. V gave up 6 bases and J gave up 2 bases; unmatched junction bases: 7. Per the germline V gene, CDR1 is KGHSH and CDR2 is LQKENI. This CDR3 comprises 16 residues. The CDR3 nucleotides are TGTGCCAGCTCTCCCCCTAGCGGGAGGGAACAAGAGACCCAGTACTTC. Translated: CASSPPSGREQETQYF.

DNA for the CDR3: TGTGCCAGCAGCCCCCGACAGATGGGCGAGCAGTACTTC. Amino acid sequence: CASSPRQMGEQYF. The chain carries TRBV7-2 and TRBJ2-7, with D possibly being TRBD1 (5 bases). The CDR3 length is 13 residues. From germline, CDR1 is SGHTA and CDR2 FQGNSA. Deletions cut 5 bases from V and 6 bases from J, with 14 bases between.

The chain recombines TRBV29-1 with TRBJ1-5; no clear D gene. Trimming left V 6 bases short and J 3 bases short, with 15 bases between. The germline CDR1 and CDR2 sequences are SQVTM and ANQGSEA. CDR3 length: 14 residues. CDR3 nucleotide sequence: TGCAGCGTACAAGAGGCCGGTTTCAATCAGCCCCAGCATTTT. Translated: CSVQEAGFNQPQHF.

The rearrangement links TRBV19 to TRBJ1-5; D is undetermined. V lost 9 bases and J lost 0, with 9 bases in between. There are 13 residues in the CDR3. Germline-derived CDR1 and CDR2 are LNHDA and SQIVND (reference sequence). CDR3 sequence reads: CARECYSNQPQHF. The CDR3 coding sequence is TGTGCCAGAGAGTGTTATAGCAATCAGCCCCAGCATTTT. The full variable domain, its missing parts supplied by reference TRBV19 and TRBJ1-5, is DGGITQSPKYLFRKEGQNVTLSCEQNLNHDAMYWYRQDPGQGLRLIYYSQIVNDFQKGDIAEGYSVSREKKESFPLTVTSAQKNPTAFYLCARECYSNQPQHFGDGTRLSIL.

J is TRBJ1-2 and V is TRBV30; 11 bases fit TRBD1. CDR3 length equals 12 residues. With V trimmed by 0 bases and J by 13 bases, 4 bases remained unmatched. Germline V gene lookup returns CDR1 GTSNPN and CDR2 SVGIG (reference sequence). The CDR3 sequence: CAWSVLGTGGTF. The CDR3 nucleotides read TGTGCCTGGAGTGTTTTAGGGACAGGGGGCACCTTC.

As to this clone: Other DNA sequences in this sample translate to the same CDR3. The J gene is TRBJ2-5, the V gene TRBV5-1; D may be TRBD2 (5 bases). Germline loops: CDR1 SGHRS, CDR2 YFSETQ. Trimming cost V 0 bases and J 2 bases, with 8 bases left between them. This CDR3 region has 14 residues. This chain's CDR3 is CASSLAGGQETQYF. DNA for the CDR3: TGCGCCAGCAGCTTGGCCGGAGGACAAGAGACCCAGTACTTC.

The rearrangement uses TRBV30 and TRBJ1-3; 7 bases line up with TRBD1. The CDR3 is 15 amino acids. Germline V CDR1 and CDR2: GTSNPN, SVGIG (reference sequence). Trimming removed 4 bases from V and 0 bases from J; junction bases left unmatched: 6. The CDR3 is CAWNNRDSSGNTIYF. The CDR3 DNA follows: TGTGCCTGGAATAACCGGGACAGCTCTGGAAACACCATATATTTT.

There are a few counts of this clone. The chain joins TRBV9 to TRBJ1-2; D gene unclear. The V and J ends lost 0 bases and 8 bases respectively, with 11 bases between them. This CDR3 is 13 amino acids long. CDR1 SGDLS and CDR2 YYNGEE come from the germline V gene. The CDR3 loop is CASSVDYMGGYTF. The CDR3 DNA is TGTGCCAGCAGCGTAGACTATATGGGGGGCTACACCTTC.

The rearrangement links TRBV23-1 to TRBJ2-7; TRBD2 matches 8 bases. TRBV23-1 is marked as an open reading frame, function uncertain. V lost 6 bases, J lost 3 bases, and 4 bases stayed unmatched. The CDR3 sequence is 13 residues long. The CDR3 here is CASSPAGGYEQYF. CDR3 nucleotide sequence: TGCGCCAGCAGCCCGGCGGGGGGCTACGAGCAGTACTTC.

This chain links TRBV6-6 with TRBJ2-5; no reliable D call. Germline-derived CDR1 and CDR2 are MNHNY and SVGAGI (reference sequence). V gave up 6 bases and J gave up 5 bases, with 10 bases separating them. The CDR3 covers 12 residues. As DNA, the CDR3 is TGTGCCAGCAGCTTATCTAGTGAGACCCAGTACTTC. This codes for CASSLSSETQYF.

The chain is built from TRBV19 and TRBJ2-7; 7 bases line up with TRBD1. From germline, CDR1 is LNHDA and CDR2 SQIVND (reference sequence). V was pared by 3 bases and J by 3 bases, with 5 bases of the junction left unmatched. This CDR3 is 14 amino acids long. The CDR3 here is CASSMRQGVYEQYF. DNA for the CDR3: TGTGCCAGTAGTATGAGGCAGGGGGTCTACGAGCAGTACTTC.

V is TRBV7-9 and J is TRBJ2-2; D remains unclear. The CDR3 covers 15 residues. Germline V gene lookup returns CDR1 SEHNR and CDR2 FQNEAQ (reference sequence). Trimming left V 0 bases short and J 0 bases short, with 5 bases between. CDR3: CASSLAGPNTGELFF. The CDR3 region has the DNA TGTGCCAGCAGCTTAGCGGGTCCGAACACCGGGGAGCTGTTTTTT. The whole variable domain, filled in from reference TRBV7-9 and TRBJ2-2, reads DTGVSQNPRHKITKRGQNVTFRCDPISEHNRLYWYRQTLGQGPEFLTYFQNEAQLEKSRLLSDRFSAERPKGSFSTLEIQRTEQGDSAMYLCASSLAGPNTGELFFGEGSRLTVL.

The V and J genes are TRBV7-6 and TRBJ2-1; a weak D match, TRBD1 (5 bases). Trimming stripped 5 bases from V and 7 bases from J, with 12 bases between. This CDR3 spans 13 amino acids. Germline loops: CDR1 SGHVS, CDR2 FNYEAQ. CDR3 DNA: TGTGCCAGCAGCCTGAGGCAGGGTAATGAGCAGTTCTTC. Translating gives CASSLRQGNEQFF.

In this sample, this clone turned up a few times. The V and J genes are TRBV7-2 and TRBJ1-2; 11 bases map to TRBD1. Germline loops: CDR1 SGHTA, CDR2 FQGNSA. Germline trimming cut 1 base from V and 7 bases from J; bases unmatched to any gene: 8. This CDR3 is built from 16 residues. The CDR3 DNA reads TGTGCCAGCAGCTTAGGGGACAGGGGGATATGGGGTGGCTACACCTTC. Translating it yields CASSLGDRGIWGGYTF. Complete variable domain (other parts from reference TRBV7-2 and TRBJ1-2): GAGVSQSPSNKVTEKGKDVELRCDPISGHTALYWYRQSLGQGLEFLIYFQGNSAPDKSGLPSDRFSAERTGGSVSTLTIQRTQQEDSAVYLCASSLGDRGIWGGYTFGSGTRLTVV.

This chain connects TRBV11-3 to TRBJ2-7, with a weak D call TRBD1 (5 bases). The CDR3 length is 16 residues. V was shortened by 1 base and J by 2 bases, with 15 bases between the two germline ends. Germline loops: CDR1 SGHNT, CDR2 YENEEA. The CDR3 sequence: CASSLVDQGGTYEQYF. As DNA, the CDR3 is TGTGCCAGCAGCTTAGTAGATCAGGGTGGGACCTACGAGCAGTACTTC.

The chain carries TRBV12-2 and TRBJ1-6. TRBV12-2 is given as a pseudogene. There are 13 residues in the CDR3. Here the CDR3 reads CASRRHYNSPLHF. The CDR3 coding sequence is TGTGCAAGTCGCAGGCACTATAATTCACCCCTCCACTTT.

This chain links TRBV11-3 with TRBJ2-1, with 16 nucleotides matching TRBD2. The CDR3 totals 17 residues. Unmatched junction bases numbered 5, after V lost 5 bases and J lost 4 bases. Looked up from germline, CDR1 is SGHNT and CDR2 is YENEEA. This CDR3 reads CASSPGLAGGPYNEQFF. As DNA, the CDR3 is TGTGCCAGCAGCCCGGGACTAGCGGGGGGGCCGTACAATGAGCAGTTCTTC.

This chain's CDR3 is CASSDGGASRVYEQYF. CDR3 nucleotide sequence: TGTGCCAGCAGCGACGGAGGCGCTAGCCGCGTCTACGAGCAGTACTTC. The gene calls are TRBV7-9 and TRBJ2-7; D perhaps matches TRBD2 (5 bases). With 5 bases removed from V and 3 bases from J, the gap between germline ends came to 20 bases. The CDR3 covers 16 residues. Germline V gives CDR1 SEHNR, CDR2 FQNEAQ (reference sequence).

The rearrangement joins TRBV6-5 to TRBJ2-7; tentative D call: TRBD2 (6 bases). This CDR3 is 14 amino acids long. Trimming cost V 6 bases and J 0 bases, with 12 bases left between them. Germline V lookup: CDR1 MNHEY, CDR2 SVGAGI. The CDR3 loop reads CASSPSGVSYEQYF. The CDR3 DNA sequence: TGTGCCAGCAGCCCCTCGGGGGTCTCCTACGAGCAGTACTTC.

This clone turned up a few times. The chain has TRBV6-5 and TRBJ1-1; D unclear. V lost 0 bases to trimming and J lost 7 bases, with 9 bases between them. The CDR3 runs 13 residues. CDR1 is MNHEY and CDR2 is SVGAGI in the germline V gene. The DNA of the CDR3 is TGTGCCAGCAGTTACTCGGACGGAATTGAAGCTTTCTTT. It yields the protein CASSYSDGIEAFF.

The chain is built from TRBV19 and TRBJ1-4; 9 nucleotides align to TRBD1. With 4 bases clipped from V and 0 bases from J, the junction kept 6 bases outside the gene matches. This CDR3 comprises 17 residues. Germline V CDR1 and CDR2: LNHDA, SQIVND (reference sequence). CDR3 sequence: CASSRGQGYPTNEKLFF. Here the CDR3 DNA reads TGTGCCAGTAGTAGAGGACAGGGGTACCCAACTAATGAAAAACTGTTTTTT.

This clone has just one count. The rearrangement uses TRBV5-4 and TRBJ1-5; D is possibly TRBD1 (6 bases). In germline, CDR1 is SGHNT, CDR2 YYREEE (reference sequence). There are 14 residues in the CDR3. The V and J ends lost 4 bases and 5 bases respectively, with 13 bases between them. In DNA, the CDR3 is TGTGCCAGCAGCCACCCCGGACAGTATCAGCCCCAGCATTTT. Amino acids: CASSHPGQYQPQHF.

Points on this clone: Compared with germline, one end of the junction differs, possibly owing to a read error. The gene calls are TRBV20-1 and TRBJ2-4; possible D gene TRBD2, 6 bases. Germline V gives CDR1 DFQATT, CDR2 SNEGSKA (reference sequence). This CDR3 is 11 amino acids long. CDR3 protein: CSARAPGGPGF. The CDR3 coding sequence is TGCAGTGCTAGAGCCCCCGGGGGTCCTGGGTTC.

This chain joins TRBV6-6 and TRBJ1-2; 8 nucleotides align to TRBD1. The CDR3 consists of 14 residues. Germline loops: CDR1 MNHNY, CDR2 SVGAGI (reference sequence). V was pared by 2 bases and J by 4 bases, with 3 bases of the junction left unmatched. This CDR3 reads CASSYGTGGYGYTF. DNA for the CDR3: TGTGCCAGCAGTTACGGAACAGGGGGCTATGGCTACACCTTC.

The chain recombines TRBV5-1 with TRBJ2-5, with 8 positions matching TRBD2. V shed 3 bases, J shed 1 base, and the junction held 2 bases outside the gene matches. Germline V gene sequence: CDR1 SGHRS, CDR2 YFSETQ. CDR3 length: 14 residues. The CDR3 sequence is CASSSTSGQETQYF. The DNA of the CDR3 is TGCGCCAGCAGCTCCACTAGCGGCCAAGAGACCCAGTACTTC.

The chain joins TRBV6-6 to TRBJ1-1; D possibly corresponds to TRBD1 (6 bases). CDR1 is MNHNY and CDR2 is SVGAGI in the germline V gene (reference sequence). V was pared by 0 bases and J by 2 bases, with 10 bases between. There are 15 residues in the CDR3. CDR3 in DNA: TGTGCCAGCAGTTACTCGAGGGGGGCCAACACTGAAGCTTTCTTT. Translated: CASSYSRGANTEAFF.

The rearrangement links TRBV7-2 to TRBJ1-2, with D hard to call. CDR1 SGHTA and CDR2 FQGNSA come from the germline V gene. Trimming left V 2 bases short and J 8 bases short, with 15 bases between. This CDR3 spans 14 amino acids. The CDR3 reads CASSLWAREEGYTF. CDR3 nucleotides: TGTGCCAGCAGCTTATGGGCGAGGGAAGAGGGCTACACCTTC.

The gene calls are TRBV30 and TRBJ1-4; D is unresolved. V dropped 3 bases and J dropped 8 bases, with 22 bases sitting between them. The V gene's germline CDR1 is GTSNPN and CDR2 SVGIG (reference sequence). The CDR3 consists of 16 residues. CDR3 sequence (DNA): TGTGCCTGGAGCGCATGGAGCAAGGAGGGCCGGGAAAAACTGTTTTTT. Its translation is CAWSAWSKEGREKLFF.

This sequence joins TRBV7-2 and TRBJ2-1, with 7 bases aligning to TRBD1. Germline-derived CDR1 and CDR2 are SGHTA and FQGNSA. CDR3 length: 16 residues. V shed 1 base, J shed 5 bases, and the junction held 8 bases outside the gene matches. Here the CDR3 reads CASSLGSTGRHNEQFF. The CDR3 DNA reads as TGTGCCAGCAGCTTAGGTTCGACAGGGAGACACAATGAGCAGTTCTTC.

The V gene is TRBV11-2, the J gene TRBJ2-7; 7 nucleotides agree with TRBD2. V dropped 4 bases and J dropped 3; count of bases not matched to a gene: 3. CDR1 and CDR2 (germline): SGHAT, FQNNGV. The CDR3 sequence is 13 residues long. The CDR3 DNA follows: TGTGCCAGCAGCTGGGGGGGTGGCTACGAGCAGTACTTC. It yields the protein CASSWGGGYEQYF. The full variable domain, with the rest looked up from reference TRBV11-2 and TRBJ2-7, is EAGVAQSPRYKIIEKRQSVAFWCNPISGHATLYWYQQILGQGPKLLIQFQNNGVVDDSQLPKDRFSAERLKGVDSTLKIQPAKLEDSAVYLCASSWGGGYEQYFGPGTRLTVT.